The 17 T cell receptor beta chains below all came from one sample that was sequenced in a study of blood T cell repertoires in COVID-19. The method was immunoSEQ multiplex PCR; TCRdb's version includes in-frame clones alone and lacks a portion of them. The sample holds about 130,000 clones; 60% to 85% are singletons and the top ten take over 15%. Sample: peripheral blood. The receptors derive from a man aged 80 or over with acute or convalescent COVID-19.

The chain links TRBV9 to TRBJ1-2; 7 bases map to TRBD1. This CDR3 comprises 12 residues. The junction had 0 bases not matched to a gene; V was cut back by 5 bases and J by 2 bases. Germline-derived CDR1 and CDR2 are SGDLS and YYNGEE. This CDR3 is CASRGQNYGYTF. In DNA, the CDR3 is TGTGCCAGCAGGGGACAGAACTATGGCTACACCTTC.

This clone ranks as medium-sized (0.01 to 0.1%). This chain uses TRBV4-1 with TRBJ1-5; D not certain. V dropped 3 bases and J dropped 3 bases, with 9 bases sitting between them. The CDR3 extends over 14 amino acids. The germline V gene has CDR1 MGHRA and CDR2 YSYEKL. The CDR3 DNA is TGCGCCAGCAGCCATCCCGGGTTCAATCAGCCCCAGCATTTT. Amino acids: CASSHPGFNQPQHF.

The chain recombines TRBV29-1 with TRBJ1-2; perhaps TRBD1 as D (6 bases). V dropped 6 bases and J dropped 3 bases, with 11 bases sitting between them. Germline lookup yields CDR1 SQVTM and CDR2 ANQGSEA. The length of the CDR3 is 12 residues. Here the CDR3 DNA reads TGCAGCGTGGGACCAGGGGACTATGGCTACACCTTC. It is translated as CSVGPGDYGYTF.

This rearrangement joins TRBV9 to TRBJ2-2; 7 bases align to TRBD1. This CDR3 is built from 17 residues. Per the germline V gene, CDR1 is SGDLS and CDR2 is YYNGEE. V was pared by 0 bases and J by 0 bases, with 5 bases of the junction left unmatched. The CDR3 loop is CASSVAGQVSNTGELFF. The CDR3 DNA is TGTGCCAGCAGCGTAGCCGGACAGGTTTCGAACACCGGGGAGCTGTTTTTT.

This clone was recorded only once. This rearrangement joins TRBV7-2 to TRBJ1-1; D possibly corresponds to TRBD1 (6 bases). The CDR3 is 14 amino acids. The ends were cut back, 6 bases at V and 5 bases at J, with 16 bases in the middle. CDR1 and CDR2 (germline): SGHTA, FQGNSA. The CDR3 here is CASSTRGASTEAFF. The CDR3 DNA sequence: TGTGCCAGCAGTACGCGGGGGGCGTCTACTGAAGCTTTCTTT. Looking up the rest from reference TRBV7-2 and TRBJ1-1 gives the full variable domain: GAGVSQSPSNKVTEKGKDVELRCDPISGHTALYWYRQSLGQGLEFLIYFQGNSAPDKSGLPSDRFSAERTGGSVSTLTIQRTQQEDSAVYLCASSTRGASTEAFFGQGTRLTVV.

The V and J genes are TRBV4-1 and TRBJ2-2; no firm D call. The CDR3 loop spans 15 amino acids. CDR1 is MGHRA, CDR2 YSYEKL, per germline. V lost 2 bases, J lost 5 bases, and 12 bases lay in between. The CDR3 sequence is CASSQLTIRTGELFF. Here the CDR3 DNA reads TGCGCCAGCAGCCAACTAACTATAAGAACCGGGGAGCTGTTTTTT.

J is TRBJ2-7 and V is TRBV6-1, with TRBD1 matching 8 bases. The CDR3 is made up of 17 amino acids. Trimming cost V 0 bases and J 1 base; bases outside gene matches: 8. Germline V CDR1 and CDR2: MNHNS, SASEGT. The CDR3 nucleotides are TGTGCCAGCAGTGAAGCCGTCCCTCGGGACAGGTCCTACGAGCAGTACTTC. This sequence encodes CASSEAVPRDRSYEQYF.

The CDR3 nucleotides read TGTGCCAGCAGCTTTGGGAGGGTACAGGCTGCCAGACAGAATGAAAAACTGTTTTTT. Protein: CASSFGRVQAARQNEKLFF. The chain uses TRBV7-9 and TRBJ1-4; a weak D match, TRBD1 (5 bases). Germline CDR1 SEHNR, CDR2 FQNEAQ (reference sequence). Trimming shortened V by 3 bases and J by 5 bases, and 25 bases separated the two germline ends. The CDR3 runs 19 residues.

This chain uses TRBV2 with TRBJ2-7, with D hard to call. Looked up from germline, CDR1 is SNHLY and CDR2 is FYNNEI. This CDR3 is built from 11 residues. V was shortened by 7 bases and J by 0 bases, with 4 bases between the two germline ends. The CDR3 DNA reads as TGTGCCAGCACGAGCTCCTACGAGCAGTACTTC. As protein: CASTSSYEQYF.

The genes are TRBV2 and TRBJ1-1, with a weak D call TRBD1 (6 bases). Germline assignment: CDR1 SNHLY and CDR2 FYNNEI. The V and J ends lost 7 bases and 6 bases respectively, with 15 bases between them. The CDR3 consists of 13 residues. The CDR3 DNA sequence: TGTGCCAGCAAGGTCAGAGGGGGTTCTGAAGCTTTCTTT. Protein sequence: CASKVRGGSEAFF.

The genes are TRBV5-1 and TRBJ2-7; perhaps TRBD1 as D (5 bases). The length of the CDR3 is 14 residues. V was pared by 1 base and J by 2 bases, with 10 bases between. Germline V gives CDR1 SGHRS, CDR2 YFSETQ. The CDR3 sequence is CASSLYSDTYEQYF. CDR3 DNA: TGCGCCAGCAGCTTGTATTCGGACACCTACGAGCAGTACTTC.

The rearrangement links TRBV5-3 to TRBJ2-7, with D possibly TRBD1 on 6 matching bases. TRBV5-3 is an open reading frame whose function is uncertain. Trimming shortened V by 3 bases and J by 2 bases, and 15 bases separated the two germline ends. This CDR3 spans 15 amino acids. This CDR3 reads CARSWGRLVTYEQYF. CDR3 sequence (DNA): TGTGCCAGAAGCTGGGGGCGCCTAGTTACCTACGAGCAGTACTTC.

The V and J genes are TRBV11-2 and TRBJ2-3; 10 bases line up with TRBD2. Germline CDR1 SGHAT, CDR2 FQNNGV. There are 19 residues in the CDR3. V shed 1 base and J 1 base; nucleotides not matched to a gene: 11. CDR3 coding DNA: TGTGCCAGCAGCTTAGCTCGTAGCGGGGGGTGGCTACGCACAGATACGCAGTATTTT. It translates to CASSLARSGGWLRTDTQYF.

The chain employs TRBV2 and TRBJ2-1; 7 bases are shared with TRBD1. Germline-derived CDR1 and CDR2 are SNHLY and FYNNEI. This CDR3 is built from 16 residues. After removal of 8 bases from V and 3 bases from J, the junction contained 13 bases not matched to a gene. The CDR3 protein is CASLPTGLLIYNEQFF. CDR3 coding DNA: TGTGCCAGCTTACCGACAGGGTTACTTATCTACAATGAGCAGTTCTTC.

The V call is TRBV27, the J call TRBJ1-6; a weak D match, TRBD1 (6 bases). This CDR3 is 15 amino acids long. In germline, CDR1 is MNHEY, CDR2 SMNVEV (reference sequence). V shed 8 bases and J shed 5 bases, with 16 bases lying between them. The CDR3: CASRGGQGNNSPLHF. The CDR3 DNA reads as TGTGCCAGCCGGGGGGGGCAGGGCAATAATTCACCCCTCCACTTT.

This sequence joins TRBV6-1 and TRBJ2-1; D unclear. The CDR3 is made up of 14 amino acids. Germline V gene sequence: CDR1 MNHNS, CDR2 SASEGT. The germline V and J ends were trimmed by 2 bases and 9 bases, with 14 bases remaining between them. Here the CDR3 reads CASSENVRRGEQFF. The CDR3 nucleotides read TGTGCCAGCAGTGAAAACGTTAGGAGAGGTGAGCAGTTCTTC.

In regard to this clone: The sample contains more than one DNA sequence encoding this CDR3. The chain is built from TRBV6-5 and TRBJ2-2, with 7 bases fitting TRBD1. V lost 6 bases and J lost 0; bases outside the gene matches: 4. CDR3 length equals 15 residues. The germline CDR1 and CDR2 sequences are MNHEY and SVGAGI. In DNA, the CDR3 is TGTGCCAGCAGAGCCGGGACAGCGAACACCGGGGAGCTGTTTTTT. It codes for CASRAGTANTGELFF.